These 29 T cell receptor beta chains came from one sample sequenced in a study of blood T cell repertoires in COVID-19. Libraries were prepared by immunoSEQ multiplex PCR; TCRdb keeps only in-frame clonotypes and omits some of them. The sample lists some 66,000 clones, roughly 90% occurring once. The sample consisted of peripheral blood. All receptors come from a woman aged 60-70 years with acute or convalescent COVID-19.

This chain joins TRBV1 and TRBJ1-1. TRBV1 is a documented pseudogene. CDR3 length: 20 residues. CDR3 DNA sequence: TGCACCAGCAGCCAAGGTCCCTTTAACAGGACCACCCGGGGGGACACTGAAGCTTTCTTT. As protein: CTSSQGPFNRTTRGDTEAFF.

The genes are TRBV7-2 and TRBJ1-1; TRBD1 is a possible D gene (5 bases). The CDR3 totals 15 residues. CDR1 and CDR2 (germline): SGHTA, FQGNSA. Trimming took 0 bases from V and 5 from J, leaving 13 bases between them. Here the CDR3 reads CASSLAGGVGTEAFF. The DNA for the CDR3 is TGTGCCAGCAGCTTAGCGGGAGGGGTCGGGACTGAAGCTTTCTTT.

The chain has TRBV5-4 and TRBJ1-2; 8 positions match TRBD1. The CDR3 runs to 15 residues. Trimming took 4 bases from V and 8 from J; bases not matched to a gene: 13. Germline V gives CDR1 SGHNT, CDR2 YYREEE (reference sequence). CDR3: CASSPGTGVPGGYTF. CDR3 sequence (DNA): TGTGCCAGCAGCCCGGGGACAGGAGTCCCGGGAGGCTACACCTTC.

The chain carries TRBV5-1 and TRBJ1-1, with 7 bases identical to TRBD1. The CDR3 is 12 residues long. Trimming took 3 bases from V and 10 from J; bases not matched to a gene: 6. CDR1 SGHRS and CDR2 YFSETQ come from the germline V gene. The CDR3 loop reads CASSSTGETAFF. CDR3 nucleotide sequence: TGCGCCAGCAGCTCAACAGGGGAGACAGCTTTCTTT.

The chain is built from TRBV4-1 and TRBJ1-4; D not certain. The CDR3 runs 13 residues. The V gene's germline CDR1 is MGHRA and CDR2 YSYEKL. Trimming removed 1 base from V and 8 bases from J, with 8 bases in between. The CDR3 sequence is CASSQGRLEKLFF. DNA of the CDR3: TGCGCCAGCAGCCAAGGGAGATTAGAAAAACTGTTTTTT.

V gene TRBV12-3 or TRBV12-4 combines with J gene TRBJ2-2; D is unclear. V was pared by 3 bases and J by 2 bases, with 4 bases between. The CDR3 is made up of 13 amino acids. CDR3 sequence reads: CASSFTNTGELFF. CDR3 bases: TGTGCCAGCAGTTTCACTAACACCGGGGAGCTGTTTTTT.

V and J are TRBV27 and TRBJ1-1; TRBD1 might be the D (5 bases). The CDR3 runs 14 residues. Between the trimmed V and J ends, which lost 5 bases and 2 bases, there was a span of 12 bases. Germline loops: CDR1 MNHEY, CDR2 SMNVEV (reference sequence). This CDR3 is CASSQRTGNTEAFF. CDR3 in DNA: TGTGCCAGCAGTCAGCGTACAGGAAACACTGAAGCTTTCTTT.

J is TRBJ1-1 and V is TRBV5-8, with a possible D match to TRBD1 (6 bases). Germline values: CDR1 SGHTS, CDR2 YDEGEE. V lost 3 bases and J 1 base, leaving 10 bases between the germline ends. There are 14 residues in the CDR3. CDR3 sequence (DNA): TGTGCCAGCAGCTACTCACAGGGGAACACTGAAGCTTTCTTT. Encoded protein: CASSYSQGNTEAFF.

The chain recombines TRBV30 with TRBJ1-2, with D perhaps TRBD1 (6 bases). CDR1 is GTSNPN, CDR2 SVGIG, per germline (reference sequence). Trimming pared 0 bases from V and 4 bases from J, leaving 9 bases between. The CDR3 is 13 residues long. The CDR3, as DNA: TGTGCCTGGAGTGTCGACAGGATCTATGGCTACACCTTC. Translation: CAWSVDRIYGYTF.

This clone has just one count. The J gene is TRBJ1-2, the V gene TRBV19; a weak D match, TRBD1 (6 bases). Germline CDR1 and CDR2: LNHDA and SQIVND (reference sequence). This CDR3 is 13 amino acids long. The V end lost 5 bases, the J end lost 2 bases, and 9 bases lay between the germline ends. CDR3 sequence (DNA): TGTGCCAGTAGTCCTACAGGGAACTATGGCTACACCTTC. Protein sequence: CASSPTGNYGYTF.

The chain employs TRBV12-3 or TRBV12-4 and TRBJ1-1; no reliable D call. The CDR3 covers 12 residues. The germline V and J ends were trimmed by 3 bases and 7 bases, with 9 bases remaining between them. The CDR3 DNA is TGTGCCAGCAGTTTTTCCGGGTTTGAAGCTTTCTTT. Its protein is CASSFSGFEAFF.

The rearrangement uses TRBV6-5 and TRBJ1-2, with TRBD1 as a possible D gene (6 bases). This CDR3 contains 13 residues. From germline, CDR1 is MNHEY and CDR2 SVGAGI. V was trimmed by 6 bases and J by 8 bases, leaving 16 bases between them. CDR3 nucleotide sequence: TGTGCCAGCAGAAACGAGGGGGTTCGGGGCTACACCTTC. Encoded protein: CASRNEGVRGYTF.

The chain combines TRBV6-2 or TRBV6-3 with TRBJ1-1; 8 bases line up with TRBD1. V trimming: 0 bases; J trimming: 5 bases; junction bases outside the gene matches: 5. CDR1 MNHEY and CDR2 SVGEGT come from the germline V gene. There are 15 residues in the CDR3. Here the CDR3 reads CASSYSDRVKTEAFF. In DNA, the CDR3 is TGTGCCAGCAGTTACTCGGACAGGGTCAAAACTGAAGCTTTCTTT.

The chain couples TRBV20-1 to TRBJ1-4, with D uncertain. Germline lookup yields CDR1 DFQATT and CDR2 SNEGSKA (reference sequence). There are 11 residues in the CDR3. Trimming pared 3 bases from V and 6 bases from J, leaving 5 bases between. The CDR3, as DNA: TGCAGTGCTAGTTCCGATGAAAAACTGTTTTTT. It translates to CSASSDEKLFF.

The rearrangement links TRBV7-2 to TRBJ1-1, with D uncertain. CDR1 SGHTA and CDR2 FQGNSA come from the germline V gene. The germline V and J ends were trimmed by 0 bases and 5 bases, with 13 bases remaining between them. The CDR3 is 15 residues long. The CDR3 region has the DNA TGTGCCAGCAGCTTAGCGCACCGAGCGGGAACTGAAGCTTTCTTT. This sequence encodes CASSLAHRAGTEAFF.

The table lists this clone with a count of one. The chain combines TRBV15 with TRBJ1-5, with 9 bases that match TRBD1. V lost 3 bases and J lost 4; bases outside the gene matches: 7. This CDR3 spans 16 amino acids. The V gene's germline CDR1 is LNHNV and CDR2 YYDKDF (reference sequence). DNA of the CDR3: TGTGCCACCAGCAGGGAGGGTGGACAGGGGAATCAGCCCCAGCATTTT. This gives the protein CATSREGGQGNQPQHF. Looking up the rest from reference TRBV15 and TRBJ1-5 gives the full variable domain: DAMVIQNPRYQVTQFGKPVTLSCSQTLNHNVMYWYQQKSSQAPKLLFHYYDKDFNNEADTPDNFQSRRPNTSFCFLDIRSPGLGDTAMYLCATSREGGQGNQPQHFGDGTRLSIL.

The rearrangement uses TRBV5-6 and TRBJ1-5, with 7 bases aligning to TRBD1. Trimming cost V 0 bases and J 5 bases; bases outside gene matches: 8. CDR1 and CDR2 from the germline V gene are SGHDT and YYEEEE. The CDR3 contains 16 residues. The CDR3 sequence is CASSLETGMGHQPQHF. The CDR3 DNA follows: TGTGCCAGCAGCTTGGAGACAGGGATGGGACATCAGCCCCAGCATTTT.

This clone has a single count. J is TRBJ1-6 and V is TRBV19; no clear D gene. Germline V lookup: CDR1 LNHDA, CDR2 SQIVND (reference sequence). The CDR3 loop spans 16 amino acids. V lost 3 bases, J lost 0 bases, and 9 bases lay in between. The CDR3 spells CASSMMAGSYNSPLHF. In DNA, the CDR3 is TGTGCCAGTAGTATGATGGCGGGCTCCTATAATTCACCCCTCCACTTT.

The chain is built from TRBV14 and TRBJ2-5, with D perhaps TRBD1 (5 bases). CDR3 length equals 15 residues. V shed 0 bases and J shed 1 base, with 9 bases lying between them. Germline V gives CDR1 SGHDN, CDR2 FVKESK. The CDR3 nucleotides read TGTGCCAGCAGCCAAGAAGCAGGGCTCCAAGAGACCCAGTACTTC. Translation: CASSQEAGLQETQYF.

The V call is TRBV6-2 or TRBV6-3, the J call TRBJ1-2; no reliable D call. Trimming removed 5 bases from V and 2 bases from J, with 9 bases in between. The germline V gene has CDR1 MNHEY and CDR2 SVGEGT. The CDR3 length is 13 residues. The CDR3 spells CASSTSRNYGYTF. The DNA of the CDR3 is TGTGCCAGCAGTACATCCAGGAACTATGGCTACACCTTC.

The chain is built from TRBV6-5 and TRBJ1-2; D ambiguous. Germline CDR1 is MNHEY and CDR2 is SVGAGI. The CDR3 contains 15 residues. V lost 0 bases and J 6 bases, leaving 14 bases between the germline ends. CDR3 region: CASSYSSTVGNGYTF. CDR3 DNA: TGTGCCAGCAGTTACTCGAGCACAGTCGGAAATGGCTACACCTTC.

The V call is TRBV5-1, the J call TRBJ1-6, with TRBD1 as a possible D gene (5 bases). CDR1 is SGHRS, CDR2 YFSETQ, per germline. V dropped 5 bases and J dropped 8 bases, with 14 bases sitting between them. This CDR3 is 14 amino acids long. For the CDR3, the DNA is TGCGCCAGCAGGACAGTGGTAGGGGATTCACCCCTCCACTTT. This translates into CASRTVVGDSPLHF.

This chain uses TRBV7-2 with TRBJ2-5, with a possible D match to TRBD2 (6 bases). The germline V gene encodes CDR1 SGHTA and CDR2 FQGNSA. V lost 4 bases to trimming and J lost 5 bases, with 11 bases between them. The CDR3 totals 13 residues. This CDR3 reads CASSSGARETQYF. In DNA, the CDR3 is TGTGCCAGCAGCTCGGGAGCTCGGGAGACCCAGTACTTC.

J is TRBJ2-5 and V is TRBV27, with 13 positions matching TRBD2. Germline V CDR1 and CDR2: MNHEY, SMNVEV (reference sequence). V gave up 4 bases and J gave up 5 bases; unmatched junction bases: 7. CDR3 size: 16 residues. CDR3 loop: CASSSGLAGVRETQYF. Written as DNA, the CDR3 is TGTGCCAGCAGTTCCGGACTAGCGGGGGTAAGGGAGACCCAGTACTTC.

V is TRBV6-5 and J is TRBJ2-7; the D gene is possibly TRBD2 (6 bases). CDR3 length equals 14 residues. Germline V CDR1 and CDR2: MNHEY, SVGAGI. V dropped 8 bases and J dropped 4 bases, with 18 bases sitting between them. As DNA, the CDR3 is TGTGCCAGCCAAAAATTCGGGGGACTTTACGAGCAGTACGTC. Protein product: CASQKFGGLYEQYV.

This chain connects TRBV19 to TRBJ1-1, with 10 bases identical to TRBD1. The CDR3 consists of 13 residues. V lost 0 bases and J lost 10; bases outside the gene matches: 2. Germline CDR1 is LNHDA and CDR2 is SQIVND (reference sequence). The CDR3 bases are TGTGCCAGTAGTATAGATTGGGACAGGGGAGCTTTCTTT. Its protein product is CASSIDWDRGAFF.

The chain combines TRBV6-5 with TRBJ1-2; 9 bases fit TRBD1. Germline-derived CDR1 and CDR2 are MNHEY and SVGAGI. The CDR3 has 15 residues. Trimming removed 10 bases from V and 6 bases from J; junction bases left unmatched: 15. CDR3 protein: CATRDQGQGDDGYTF. The CDR3 nucleotides are TGTGCCACCAGGGACCAGGGACAGGGTGATGATGGCTACACCTTC.

The chain has TRBV4-1 and TRBJ2-2; weak D call: TRBD1 (5 bases). V was pared by 1 base and J by 4 bases, with 16 bases between. This CDR3 contains 17 residues. Germline CDR1 MGHRA, CDR2 YSYEKL. In DNA form, the CDR3 reads TGCGCCAGCAGCCAAGTCGATCGGGTTGGGGCCACCGGGGAGCTGTTTTTT. As protein: CASSQVDRVGATGELFF.

The genes are TRBV6-4 and TRBJ2-7; D unclear. This CDR3 region has 14 residues. V was shortened by 6 bases and J by 5 bases, with 17 bases between the two germline ends. Looked up from germline, CDR1 is MRHNA and CDR2 is SNTAGT. In nucleotides, the CDR3 is TGTGCCAGCAGAACTAATTTACGGAGAAACGAGCAGTACGTC. This codes for CASRTNLRRNEQYV.